These T cell receptor beta chains were read from a single sample in a study of blood T cell repertoires in COVID-19. The data were produced by immunoSEQ multiplex PCR, yet TCRdb's version contains in-frame clones alone and is incomplete. The data show roughly 350,000 clones, roughly 89% seen once. Sequencing was performed on peripheral blood. Source of these receptors: a woman aged 18-29 years who had recovered from COVID-19. CDR3s include the opening cysteine and the closing phenylalanine or tryptophan.

J: TRBJ2-3; V: TRBV24-1; CDR3: CATSERGTSGSKDTQYF
J: TRBJ2-2; V: TRBV19; CDR3: CASTMIRDRGLGGELFF
J: TRBJ2-2; V: TRBV6-2/TRBV6-3; CDR3: CASSYGRATGELFF
J: TRBJ2-5; V: TRBV19; CDR3: CASSIDLPGQGQETQYF
J: TRBJ1-2; V: TRBV10-3; CDR3: CAINDRENYGYTF
J: TRBJ1-1; V: TRBV4-3; CDR3: CASSQGRRNTEAFF
J: TRBJ1-1; V: TRBV5-1; CDR3: CASSFGGATEAFF
J: TRBJ1-1; V: TRBV11-2; CDR3: CASSLEGQVGTEAFF
J: TRBJ1-1; V: TRBV9; CDR3: CASSPNRGLGTEAFF
J: TRBJ2-5; V: TRBV5-1; CDR3: CASSLAGGSGTFWAETQYF
J: TRBJ2-1; V: TRBV4-1; CDR3: CASSQDLWYEQFF
J: TRBJ2-1; V: TRBV5-1; CDR3: CASSHTTGLATNYNEQFF
J: TRBJ1-6; V: TRBV30; CDR3: CAWVGQPNSPLHF
J: TRBJ1-1; V: TRBV5-1; CDR3: CASSFTQGNTEAFF
J: TRBJ2-1; V: TRBV4-1; CDR3: CASSQRTGSSYNEQFF
J: TRBJ1-4; V: TRBV6-6; CDR3: CASSTGRGDEKLFF
J: TRBJ1-2; V: TRBV4-3; CDR3: CASSQDSYGYTF
J: TRBJ2-3; V: TRBV5-1; CDR3: CASSLGLAGVLDTQYF
J: TRBJ2-1; V: TRBV6-2/TRBV6-3; CDR3: CASSPGSEQFF
J: TRBJ2-5; V: TRBV24-1; CDR3: CATSQPLSGYGETQYF
J: TRBJ2-2; V: TRBV3-1/TRBV3-2; CDR3: CASSSTSPSGVTTGELFF
J: TRBJ2-5; V: TRBV7-2; CDR3: CASSSRDIQETQYF
J: TRBJ2-5; V: TRBV11-2; CDR3: CASSFRTSGIVEATQYF
J: TRBJ1-6; V: TRBV3-1/TRBV3-2; CDR3: CASSQTKGFHNSPLHF
J: TRBJ1-5; V: TRBV28; CDR3: CASSLGSGGQAQHF
J: TRBJ2-1; V: TRBV24-1; CDR3: CATSDSYNEQFF
J: TRBJ1-1; V: TRBV27; CDR3: CASSARQGATEAFF
J: TRBJ1-4; V: TRBV10-3; CDR3: CAISESRNELEKLFF
J: TRBJ2-1; V: TRBV2; CDR3: CASSAWWPRVRRFYNEQFF
J: TRBJ1-1; V: TRBV4-2; CDR3: CASETGGVRDEAFF
J: TRBJ2-1; V: TRBV4-2; CDR3: CASSQGAQLGNEQFF
J: TRBJ2-1; V: TRBV4-3; CDR3: CASSQDRGGGLSSYNEQFF
J: TRBJ2-2; V: TRBV27; CDR3: CASSSDRVAANTGELFF
J: TRBJ2-1; V: TRBV7-2; CDR3: CASSAPTGLYNEQFF
J: TRBJ1-1; V: TRBV9; CDR3: CASSVGSSRGVNTEAFF
J: TRBJ1-4; V: TRBV15; CDR3: CATSRDIDEKLFF
J: TRBJ2-1; V: TRBV12-3/TRBV12-4; CDR3: CASSLRTRNEQFF
J: TRBJ2-1; V: TRBV11-2; CDR3: CASSDTSGRPNEQFF
J: TRBJ2-1; V: TRBV30; CDR3: CAWSISWGQNYNEQFF
J: TRBJ2-6; V: TRBV6-5; CDR3: CASSYLSGANVLTF
J: TRBJ1-1; V: TRBV7-8; CDR3: CASSFDRLRSTEAFF
J: TRBJ2-3; V: TRBV15; CDR3: CATSRVGGEGTDTQYF
J: TRBJ1-2; V: TRBV7-9; CDR3: CASSLPDPRTGPHGYTF
J: TRBJ1-4; V: TRBV5-8; CDR3: CASSFDGSTNEKLFF
J: TRBJ1-5; V: TRBV24-1; CDR3: CATRGTSDQPQHF
J: TRBJ1-2; V: TRBV4-1; CDR3: CASSRHWPGRGKDGYTF
J: TRBJ1-1; V: TRBV5-5; CDR3: CASSLGYGINTEAFF